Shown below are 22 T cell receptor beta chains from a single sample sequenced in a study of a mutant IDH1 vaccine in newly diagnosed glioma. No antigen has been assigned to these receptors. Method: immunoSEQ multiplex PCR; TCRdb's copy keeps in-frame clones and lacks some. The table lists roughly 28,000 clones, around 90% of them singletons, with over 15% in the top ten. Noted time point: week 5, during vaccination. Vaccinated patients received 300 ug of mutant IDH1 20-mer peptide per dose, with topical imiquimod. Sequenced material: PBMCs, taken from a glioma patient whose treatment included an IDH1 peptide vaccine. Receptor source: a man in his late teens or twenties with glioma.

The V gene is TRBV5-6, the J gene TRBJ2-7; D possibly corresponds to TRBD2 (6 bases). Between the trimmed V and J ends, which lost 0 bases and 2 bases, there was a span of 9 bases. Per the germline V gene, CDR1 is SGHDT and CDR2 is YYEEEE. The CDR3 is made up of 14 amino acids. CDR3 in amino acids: CASSLVGGTYEQYF. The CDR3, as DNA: TGTGCCAGCAGCTTGGTAGGCGGGACCTACGAGCAGTACTTC.

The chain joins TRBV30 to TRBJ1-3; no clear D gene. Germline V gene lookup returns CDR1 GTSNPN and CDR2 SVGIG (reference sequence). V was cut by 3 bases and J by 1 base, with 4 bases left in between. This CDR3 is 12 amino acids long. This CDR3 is CAWRRSGNTIYF. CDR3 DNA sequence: TGTGCCTGGAGGCGATCTGGAAACACCATATATTTT.

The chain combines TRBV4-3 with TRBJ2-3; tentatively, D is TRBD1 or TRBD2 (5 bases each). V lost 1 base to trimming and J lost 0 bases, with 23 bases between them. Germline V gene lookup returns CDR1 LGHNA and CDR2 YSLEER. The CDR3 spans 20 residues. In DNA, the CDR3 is TGCGCCAGCAGCCAAGGCCCTAGGGGAGCCCAGTATCGGAGCACAGATACGCAGTATTTT. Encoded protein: CASSQGPRGAQYRSTDTQYF.

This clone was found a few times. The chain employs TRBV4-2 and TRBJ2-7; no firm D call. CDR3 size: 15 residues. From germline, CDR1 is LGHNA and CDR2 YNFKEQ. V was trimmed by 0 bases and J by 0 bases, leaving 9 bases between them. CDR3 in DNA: TGTGCCAGCAGCCAAGATACGATGGTCTCCTACGAGCAGTACTTC. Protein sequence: CASSQDTMVSYEQYF.

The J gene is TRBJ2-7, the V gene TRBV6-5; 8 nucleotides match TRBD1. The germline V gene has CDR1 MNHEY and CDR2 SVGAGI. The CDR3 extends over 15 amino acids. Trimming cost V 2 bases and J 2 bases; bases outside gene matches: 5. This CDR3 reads CASSYGTGSPYEQYF. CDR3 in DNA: TGTGCCAGCAGTTACGGGACAGGAAGCCCCTACGAGCAGTACTTC.

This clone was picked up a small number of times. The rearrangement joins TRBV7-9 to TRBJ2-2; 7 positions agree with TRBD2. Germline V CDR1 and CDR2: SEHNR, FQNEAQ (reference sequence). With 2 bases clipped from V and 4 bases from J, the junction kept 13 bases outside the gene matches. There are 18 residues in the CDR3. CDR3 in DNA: TGTGCCAGCAGCTTAACCGGTGGCGGGAGCCGTGGCACCGGGGAGCTGTTTTTT. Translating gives CASSLTGGGSRGTGELFF.

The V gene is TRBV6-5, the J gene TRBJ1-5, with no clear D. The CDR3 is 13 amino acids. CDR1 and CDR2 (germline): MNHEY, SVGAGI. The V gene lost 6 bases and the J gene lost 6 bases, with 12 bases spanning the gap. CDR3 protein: CASSLLQGQPQHF. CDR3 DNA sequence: TGTGCCAGCAGCCTACTACAAGGTCAGCCCCAGCATTTT.

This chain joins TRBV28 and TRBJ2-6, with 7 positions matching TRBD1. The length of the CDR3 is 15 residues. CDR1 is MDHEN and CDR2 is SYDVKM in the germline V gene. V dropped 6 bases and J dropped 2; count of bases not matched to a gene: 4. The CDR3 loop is CASSLTGAGANVLTF. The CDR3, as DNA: TGTGCCAGCAGCTTAACAGGGGCTGGGGCCAACGTCCTGACTTTC.

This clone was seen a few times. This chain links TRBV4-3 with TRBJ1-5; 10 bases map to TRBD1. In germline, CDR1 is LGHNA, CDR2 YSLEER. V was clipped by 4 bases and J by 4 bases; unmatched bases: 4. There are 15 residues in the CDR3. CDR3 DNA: TGCGCCAGCAGCCCAGACAGGGGGCCAAATCAGCCCCAGCATTTT. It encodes CASSPDRGPNQPQHF.

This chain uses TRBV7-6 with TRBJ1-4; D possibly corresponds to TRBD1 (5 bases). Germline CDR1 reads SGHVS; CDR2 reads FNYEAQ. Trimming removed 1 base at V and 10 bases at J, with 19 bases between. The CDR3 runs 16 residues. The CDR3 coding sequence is TGTGCCAGCAGCTTAGTTTTCGGAAGGGGTCGGGGAAAACTGTTTTTT. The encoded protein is CASSLVFGRGRGKLFF. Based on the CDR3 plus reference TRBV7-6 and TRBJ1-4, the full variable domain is GAGVSQSPRYKVTKRGQDVALRCDPISGHVSLYWYRQALGQGPEFLTYFNYEAQQDKSGLPNDRFSAERPEGSISTLTIQRTEQRDSAMYRCASSLVFGRGRGKLFFGSGTQLSVL.

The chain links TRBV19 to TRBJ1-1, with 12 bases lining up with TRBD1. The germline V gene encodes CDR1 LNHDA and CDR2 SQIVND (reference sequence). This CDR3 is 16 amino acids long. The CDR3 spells CATRAGTGGRDTEAFF. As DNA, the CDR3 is TGTGCAACAAGGGCGGGGACAGGGGGCCGGGACACTGAAGCTTTCTTT.

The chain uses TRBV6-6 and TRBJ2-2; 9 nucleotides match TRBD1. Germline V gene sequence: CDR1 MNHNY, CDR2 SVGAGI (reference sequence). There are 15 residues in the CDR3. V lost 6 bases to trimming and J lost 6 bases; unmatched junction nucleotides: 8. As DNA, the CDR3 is TGTGCCAGCAGCCGGGACAGGGAGGTTGCCGGGGAGCTGTTTTTT. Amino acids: CASSRDREVAGELFF.

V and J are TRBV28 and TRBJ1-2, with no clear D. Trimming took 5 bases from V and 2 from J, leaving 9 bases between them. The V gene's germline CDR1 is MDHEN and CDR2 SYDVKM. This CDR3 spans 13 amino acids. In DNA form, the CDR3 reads TGTGCCAGCAGTCCCGGAGGGAACTATGGCTACACCTTC. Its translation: CASSPGGNYGYTF.

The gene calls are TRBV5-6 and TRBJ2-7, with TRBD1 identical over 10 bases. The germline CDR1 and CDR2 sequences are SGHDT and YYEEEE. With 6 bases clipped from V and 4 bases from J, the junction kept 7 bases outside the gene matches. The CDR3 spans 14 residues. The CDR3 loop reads CASTYRDRGYEQYF. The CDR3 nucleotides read TGTGCCAGCACTTACCGGGACAGGGGTTACGAGCAGTACTTC. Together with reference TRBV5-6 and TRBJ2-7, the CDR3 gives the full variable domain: DAGVTQSPTHLIKTRGQQVTLRCSPKSGHDTVSWYQQALGQGPQFIFQYYEEEERQRGNFPDRFSGHQFPNYSSELNVNALLLGDSALYLCASTYRDRGYEQYFGPGTRLTVT.

In nucleotides, the CDR3 is TGTGCCAGCAGCCCCAAGAGCGGGAGTGGCACCGGGGAGCTGTTTTTT. Its protein product is CASSPKSGSGTGELFF. The chain employs TRBV5-4 and TRBJ2-2, with TRBD2 matching over 8 bases. V shed 4 bases, J shed 4 bases, and the junction held 9 bases outside the gene matches. Germline V CDR1 and CDR2: SGHNT, YYREEE (reference sequence). CDR3 length: 16 amino acids.

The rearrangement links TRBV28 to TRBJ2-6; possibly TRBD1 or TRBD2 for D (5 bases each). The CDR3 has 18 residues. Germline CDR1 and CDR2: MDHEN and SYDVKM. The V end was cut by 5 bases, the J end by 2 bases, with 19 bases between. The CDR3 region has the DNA TGTGCCAGCAGTCCCGGGGCCCGGGTCCTCGCTGGGGCCAACGTCCTGACTTTC. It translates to CASSPGARVLAGANVLTF.

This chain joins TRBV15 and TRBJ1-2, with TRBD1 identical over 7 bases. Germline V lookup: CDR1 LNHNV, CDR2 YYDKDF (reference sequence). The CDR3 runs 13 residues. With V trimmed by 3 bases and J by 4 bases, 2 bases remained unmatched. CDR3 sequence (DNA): TGTGCCACCAGCAGGGGGGACAGCTATGGCTACACCTTC. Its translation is CATSRGDSYGYTF.

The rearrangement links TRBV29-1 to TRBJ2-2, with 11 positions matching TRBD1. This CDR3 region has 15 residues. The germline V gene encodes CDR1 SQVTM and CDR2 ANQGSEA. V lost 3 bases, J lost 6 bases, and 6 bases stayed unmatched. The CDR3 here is CSVEDPGQGAGELFF. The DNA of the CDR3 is TGCAGCGTTGAGGACCCGGGACAGGGGGCCGGGGAGCTGTTTTTT.

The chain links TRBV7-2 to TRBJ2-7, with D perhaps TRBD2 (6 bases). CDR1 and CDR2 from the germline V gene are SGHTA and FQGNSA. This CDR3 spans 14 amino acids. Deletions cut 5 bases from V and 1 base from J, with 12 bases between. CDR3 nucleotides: TGTGCCAGCAGCCCCGGGACTTCGTCCTACGAGCAGTACTTC. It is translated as CASSPGTSSYEQYF. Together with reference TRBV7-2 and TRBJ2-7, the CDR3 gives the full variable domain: GAGVSQSPSNKVTEKGKDVELRCDPISGHTALYWYRQSLGQGLEFLIYFQGNSAPDKSGLPSDRFSAERTGGSVSTLTIQRTQQEDSAVYLCASSPGTSSYEQYFGPGTRLTVT.

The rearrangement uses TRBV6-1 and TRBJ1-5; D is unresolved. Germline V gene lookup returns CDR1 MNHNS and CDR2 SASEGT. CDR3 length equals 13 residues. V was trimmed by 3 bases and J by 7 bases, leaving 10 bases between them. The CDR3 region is CASSEGEGQPQHF. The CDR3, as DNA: TGTGCCAGCAGTGAGGGTGAAGGGCAGCCCCAGCATTTT.

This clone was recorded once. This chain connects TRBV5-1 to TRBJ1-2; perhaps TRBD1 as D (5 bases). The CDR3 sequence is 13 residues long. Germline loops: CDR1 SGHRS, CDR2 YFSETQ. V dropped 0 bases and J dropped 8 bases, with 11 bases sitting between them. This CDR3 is CASSLAGGWGYTF. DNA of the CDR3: TGCGCCAGCAGCTTGGCCGGGGGTTGGGGCTACACCTTC.

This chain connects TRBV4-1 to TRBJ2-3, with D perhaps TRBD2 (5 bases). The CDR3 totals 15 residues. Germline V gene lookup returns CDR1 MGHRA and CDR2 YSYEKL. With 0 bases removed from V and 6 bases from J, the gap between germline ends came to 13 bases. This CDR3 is CASSQESGRWDTQYF. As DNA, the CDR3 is TGCGCCAGCAGCCAAGAATCGGGGAGATGGGATACGCAGTATTTT.